Listed here are 3 T cell receptor beta chains from one sample, sequenced in a study of T cells after yellow fever vaccination (dated by TCRdb to the late 2010s). What the treatment or condition label conveys for this sample: live attenuated yellow fever vaccine strain. Library creation used 5' RACE. TCRdb names Illumina HiSeq 2500 as the instrument used. TCRdb reran the public reads through fastp at Q25 and MiXCR, keeping productive beta chains. Duplicate CDR3 protein sequences are folded into a single record with the most common DNA and genes. The sample records 240,000 or so distinct CDR3 sequences, 6.9% of which are singletons. Of the sample, roughly 0.93% is held by the ten largest clones. Specimen: CD4+ T cells sorted from PBMCs, collected 15 days after the yellow fever booster vaccination. Receptor source: a man aged 25-45 years who received the YFV17D yellow fever vaccine.

Ten or more counts support this clonotype. V is TRBV20-1 and J is TRBJ2-3; D perhaps matches TRBD2 (5 bases). Trimming took 5 bases from V and 6 from J, leaving 12 bases between them. This CDR3 region has 12 residues. From germline, CDR1 is DFQATT and CDR2 SNEGSKA (reference sequence). The CDR3 loop is CSAFGNPDTQYF. The CDR3 region has the DNA TGCAGTGCTTTCGGGAATCCCGATACGCAGTATTTT.

This clonotype showed up just a few times. J is TRBJ2-2 and V is TRBV7-2; 9 bases map to TRBD1. Germline CDR1 and CDR2: SGHTA and FQGNSA. V lost 5 bases and J lost 9; bases outside the gene matches: 7. The CDR3 has 14 residues. CDR3 DNA sequence: TGTGCCAGCAGCCCCAGACAGGGGGGGTGGGAGCTGTTTTTT. This gives the protein CASSPRQGGWELFF.

This clonotype was seen ten or more times. The rearrangement links TRBV3-1 to TRBJ1-4, with D possibly matching TRBD1 (6 bases). This CDR3 contains 16 residues. Trimming left V 5 bases short and J 3 bases short, with 16 bases between. Germline assignment: CDR1 LGHDT and CDR2 YNNKEL (reference sequence). CDR3 residues: CASSYGTGTPNEKLFF. CDR3 DNA sequence: TGTGCCAGCAGCTACGGGACGGGGACACCTAATGAAAAACTGTTTTTT.